These T cell receptor beta chains were read from a single sample in a study of T cells in tumors after PD-1 blockade. Clones were read by immunoSEQ multiplex PCR, and TCRdb kept only the in-frame ones, dropping some. The data contain nearly 25,000 clones, roughly 80% of them singletons. The sequencing used PBMCs, collected after anti-PD-1 treatment. These TCRs come from a human donor with basal cell carcinoma. Each CDR3 is given with its conserved first and last residue. D genes are given only for firm matches. The size field is filled for only some rows; it gives once, few, many or a size class.

>NA|TRBV4-1|NA|TRBJ2-2
CASSQDFSGELFF
TGCGCCAGCAGCCAAGATTTTAGCGGGGAGCTGTTTTTT
>NA|TRBV6-2/TRBV6-3|NA|TRBJ2-7
CASSSRATYEQYF
TGTGCCAGCAGTTCCCGGGCCACCTACGAGCAGTACTTC
>TRBD1|TRBV5-1|NA|TRBJ1-5
CASSLTLGQGRDPNQPQHF
TGCGCCAGCAGCCTTACCCTGGGACAGGGGCGGGATCCCAATCAGCCCCAGCATTTT
>TRBD1|TRBV6-2/TRBV6-3|few|TRBJ1-1
CASSPPRDRYTEAFF
TGTGCCAGCAGCCCCCCCCGGGACAGATACACTGAAGCTTTCTTT
>TRBD1|TRBV5-5|NA|TRBJ2-7
CASSPGQGIFYEQYF
TGTGCCAGCAGCCCGGGACAGGGGATTTTCTACGAGCAGTACTTC
>NA|TRBV3-1/TRBV3-2|NA|TRBJ2-3
CASSQDGAGTDTQYF
TGTGCCAGCAGCCAAGATGGGGCAGGGACAGATACGCAGTATTTT
>TRBD2|TRBV6-4|NA|TRBJ2-1
CASSETSGGNEQFF
TGTGCCAGCAGTGAGACTAGCGGGGGGAATGAGCAGTTCTTC
>NA|TRBV13|few|TRBJ1-3
CASSLLSRGNTIYF
TGTGCCAGCAGCTTATTGTCACGGGGAAACACCATATATTTT
>NA|TRBV9|NA|TRBJ2-3
CASSVLSGTDTQYF
TGTGCCAGCAGCGTATTGTCCGGCACAGATACGCAGTATTTT
>NA|TRBV10-3|NA|TRBJ2-1
CAISESYGSEQFF
TGTGCCATCAGTGAGTCTTATGGGTCTGAGCAGTTCTTC
>NA|TRBV7-8|NA|TRBJ1-6
CASSPGRGSSPLHF
TGTGCCAGCAGCCCAGGGAGGGGCAGCTCACCCCTCCACTTT
>TRBD1|TRBV30|NA|TRBJ1-1
CAWIDRGKRNTEAFF
TGTGCCTGGATTGACAGGGGTAAAAGGAACACTGAAGCTTTCTTT
>TRBD1|TRBV12-5|once|TRBJ1-5
CASLGTGHQPQHF
TGTGCTAGTCTTGGGACAGGCCATCAGCCCCAGCATTTT
>NA|TRBV3-1/TRBV3-2|NA|TRBJ1-2
CASSQRGGQGYTF
TGTGCCAGCAGCCAACGGGGCGGCCAGGGCTACACCTTC
>NA|TRBV7-3|NA|TRBJ1-6
CASSSQRRQNNSPLHF
TGTGCCAGCAGCTCGCAGCGCCGGCAGAATAATTCACCCCTCCACTTT
>NA|TRBV6-5|few|TRBJ2-7
CASSYRGYEQYF
TGTGCCAGCAGTTACAGGGGCTACGAGCAGTACTTC
>TRBD2|TRBV7-9|NA|TRBJ2-2
CASSGAGGRSGELFF
TGTGCCAGCAGCGGGGCGGGGGGGCGCTCCGGGGAGCTGTTTTTT
>TRBD1|TRBV9|NA|TRBJ1-3
CASSEGADSGNTIYF
TGTGCCAGCAGCGAGGGGGCAGACTCTGGAAACACCATATATTTT
>NA|TRBV11-3|NA|TRBJ1-2
CASSLGKARGYTF
TGTGCCAGCAGCTTAGGGAAAGCTAGGGGCTACACCTTC
>NA|TRBV13|NA|TRBJ2-2
CASSPVTGNTGELFF
TGTGCCAGCAGCCCTGTGACAGGGAACACCGGGGAGCTGTTTTTT
>NA|TRBV30|NA|TRBJ2-2
CAWSAWTGRAGELFF
TGTGCCTGGAGTGCGTGGACAGGGAGGGCCGGGGAGCTGTTTTTT
>TRBD1|TRBV9|NA|TRBJ1-3
CASSPPTGLNTIYF
TGTGCCAGCAGCCCCCCGACAGGGCTAAACACCATATATTTT
>TRBD2|TRBV7-3|NA|TRBJ2-3
CASSSSGGRTDTQYF
TGTGCCAGCAGCTCCAGCGGGGGGCGCACAGATACGCAGTATTTT
>NA|TRBV6-4|NA|TRBJ1-3
CASSPGPSGNTIYF
TGTGCCAGCAGCCCGGGACCCTCTGGAAACACCATATATTTT
>TRBD1|TRBV5-5|few|TRBJ2-7
CASSPVWRDRVVRHEQYF
TGTGCCAGCAGCCCGGTGTGGCGGGACAGGGTCGTGCGACACGAGCAGTACTTC
>NA|TRBV18|NA|TRBJ1-3
CASSPPVFGGSGNTIYF
TGTGCCAGCTCACCACCGGTGTTCGGGGGCTCTGGAAACACCATATATTTT
>NA|TRBV19|NA|TRBJ2-5
CASSNNPGGRETQYF
TGTGCCAGTAGTAATAACCCCGGGGGCCGAGAGACCCAGTACTTC
>NA|TRBV12-3/TRBV12-4|NA|TRBJ1-1
CASSFRTERAFF
TGTGCCAGCAGTTTTAGGACAGAAAGGGCTTTCTTT
>NA|TRBV3-1/TRBV3-2|NA|TRBJ1-4
CASSQDGQPNEKLFF
TGTGCCAGCAGCCAAGATGGACAGCCTAATGAAAAACTGTTTTTT
>NA|TRBV19|NA|TRBJ1-5
CASTKSSYRNQPQHF
TGTGCCAGTACCAAAAGTAGCTATCGGAATCAGCCCCAGCATTTT
>TRBD1|TRBV19|NA|TRBJ1-5
CASTLRGPNQPQHF
TGTGCCAGTACCCTCAGGGGGCCCAATCAGCCCCAGCATTTT
>NA|TRBV5-1|few|TRBJ1-3
CASSAGVSGNTIYF
TGCGCCAGCAGCGCAGGGGTCTCTGGAAACACCATATATTTT
>NA|TRBV4-2|NA|TRBJ2-1
CASSQDWDLDNEQFF
TGTGCCAGCAGCCAAGATTGGGACTTGGACAATGAGCAGTTCTTC
>NA|TRBV12-3/TRBV12-4|NA|TRBJ2-7
CASSARTAYEQYF
TGTGCCAGCAGTGCCCGGACCGCCTACGAGCAGTACTTC
>NA|TRBV7-2|NA|TRBJ2-7
CASSNGRAYEQYF
TGTGCCAGCAGCAACGGCAGGGCCTACGAGCAGTACTTC
>TRBD1|TRBV29-1|NA|TRBJ1-1
CSVTTGGNTEAFF
TGCAGCGTCACCACAGGGGGCAACACTGAAGCTTTCTTT
>NA|TRBV6-5|NA|TRBJ1-3
CASKLSQLLGNTIYF
TGTGCCAGCAAATTATCACAGCTACTCGGAAACACCATATATTTT
>TRBD2|TRBV19|NA|TRBJ2-3
CASSVLAGGPTDTQYF
TGTGCCAGTAGTGTACTGGCGGGGGGTCCCACAGATACGCAGTATTTT
>TRBD2|TRBV18|NA|TRBJ2-7
CASSHTSGGPYEQYF
TGTGCCAGCTCACACACTAGCGGGGGGCCCTACGAGCAGTACTTC
>TRBD1|TRBV11-2|NA|TRBJ2-5
CASSLEWRGGQGIRETQYF
TGTGCCAGCAGCTTAGAGTGGCGGGGCGGACAGGGAATTAGAGAGACCCAGTACTTC
>NA|TRBV5-6|once|TRBJ2-6
CASSPQGSGANVLTF
TGTGCCAGCAGCCCACAGGGTTCTGGGGCCAACGTCCTGACTTTC